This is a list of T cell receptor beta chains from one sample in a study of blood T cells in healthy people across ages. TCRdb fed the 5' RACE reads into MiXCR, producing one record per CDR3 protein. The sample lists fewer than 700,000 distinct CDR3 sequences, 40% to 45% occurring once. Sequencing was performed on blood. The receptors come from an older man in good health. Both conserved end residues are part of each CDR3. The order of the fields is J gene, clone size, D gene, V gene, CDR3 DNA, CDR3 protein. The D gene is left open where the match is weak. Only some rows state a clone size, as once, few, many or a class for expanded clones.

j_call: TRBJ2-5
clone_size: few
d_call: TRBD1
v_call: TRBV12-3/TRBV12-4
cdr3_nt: TGTGCCAGCAGTGACCAGGACAGGGGGCCGGAGACCCAGTACTTC
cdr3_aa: CASSDQDRGPETQYF

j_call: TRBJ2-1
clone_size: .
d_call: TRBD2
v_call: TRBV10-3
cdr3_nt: TGTGCCATCAGTGAGTCTGAAACTAGCGGGAGGCCGTTCTCCTACAATGAGCAGTTCTTC
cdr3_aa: CAISESETSGRPFSYNEQFF

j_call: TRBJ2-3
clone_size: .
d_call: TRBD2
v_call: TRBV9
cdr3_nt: TGTGCCAGCAGCGTTGAGGGAGGGCCCGCAGATACGCAGTATTTT
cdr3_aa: CASSVEGGPADTQYF

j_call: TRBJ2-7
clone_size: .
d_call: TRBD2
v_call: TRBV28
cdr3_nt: TGTGCCAGCAGGGGACTAGCGGGAGGTTTTGGCGAGCAGTACTTC
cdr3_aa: CASRGLAGGFGEQYF

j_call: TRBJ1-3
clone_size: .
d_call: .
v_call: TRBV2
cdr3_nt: TGTGCCAGCACCGCGCACCTAGCCTCTGGAAACACCATATATTTT
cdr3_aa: CASTAHLASGNTIYF

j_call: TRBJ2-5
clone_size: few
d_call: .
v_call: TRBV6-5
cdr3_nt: TGTGCCAGCAGTTACCAATTCCAGGGAGAGACCCAGTACTTC
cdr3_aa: CASSYQFQGETQYF

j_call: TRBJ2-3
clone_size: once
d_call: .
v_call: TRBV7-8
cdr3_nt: TGTGCCAGCAGCCAGGGGTCCATTGGGGATACGCAGTATTTT
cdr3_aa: CASSQGSIGDTQYF

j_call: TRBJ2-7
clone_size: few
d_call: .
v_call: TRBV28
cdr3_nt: TGTGCCACCTTGGAGACCGGCCGTCTTTATACCCAGTACTTC
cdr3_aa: CATLETGRLYTQYF

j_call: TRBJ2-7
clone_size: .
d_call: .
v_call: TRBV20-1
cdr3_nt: TGCAGTGCTAGAGATTTCGACAGGTTCTCCTACGAGCAGTACTTC
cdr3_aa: CSARDFDRFSYEQYF

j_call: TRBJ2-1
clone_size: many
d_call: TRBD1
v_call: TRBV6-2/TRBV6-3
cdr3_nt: TGTGCCAGCAGCCCCGGGACAGGGACCTACAATGAGCAGTTCTTC
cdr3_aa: CASSPGTGTYNEQFF

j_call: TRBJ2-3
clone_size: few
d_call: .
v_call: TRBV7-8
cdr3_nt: TGTGCCAGCAGCTTGCAGCCCGACAGCAGCACAGATACGCAGTATTTT
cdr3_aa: CASSLQPDSSTDTQYF

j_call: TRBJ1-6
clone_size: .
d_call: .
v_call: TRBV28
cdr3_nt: TGTGCCAGCAGCCCCGAGAGTAATTCACCCCTCCACTTT
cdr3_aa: CASSPESNSPLHF

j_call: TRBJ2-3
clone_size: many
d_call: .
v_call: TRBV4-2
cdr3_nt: TGTGCCAGCAGCCAAGATGAGGGCAGGGCGGCGGGGGATACGCAGTATTTT
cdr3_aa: CASSQDEGRAAGDTQYF

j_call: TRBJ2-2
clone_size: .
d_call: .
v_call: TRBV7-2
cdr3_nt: TGTGCCAGCAGCTTAGCGGGGGGAACCACCGGGGAGCTGTTTTTT
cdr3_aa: CASSLAGGTTGELFF

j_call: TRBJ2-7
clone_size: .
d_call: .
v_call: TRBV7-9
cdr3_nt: TGTGCCAGCAGCCAAAAAGAATCTAGGGACTACGAGCAGTACTTC
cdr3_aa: CASSQKESRDYEQYF